Below, 5 T cell receptor beta chains from the same sample are listed, as sequenced in a study of CD8 T cells in ankylosing spondylitis (TCRdb year 2017). Their specific antigens are unknown. Library preparation used 5' RACE. Sequencing instrument: Illumina HiSeq 2500. The public reads were quality trimmed at Q25 with fastp and then assembled into clones with MiXCR by TCRdb, keeping productive beta chains. Rows with a matching CDR3 protein are joined into one entry that keeps the most common DNA and genes. The sample contains about 700,000 distinct CDR3 sequences, over 15% of them found a single time. Around a fifth of the sample is in the top ten clones. Study-wide findings and limitations: Blood from ankylosing spondylitis patients appeared to be characterized by a TCR beta motif composed of roughly 8 highly homologous amino acid variants.

Sequencing input: blood, either unsorted or a sorted T cell fraction (not recorded which). These receptors were taken from a male donor with ankylosing spondylitis.

This clonotype was seen only a few times. The chain couples TRBV27 to TRBJ1-1, with D possibly being TRBD1 (6 bases). Per germline, CDR1 MNHEY and CDR2 SMNVEV (reference sequence). Deletions cut 5 bases from V and 7 bases from J, with 14 bases between. The CDR3 covers 13 residues. CDR3 coding DNA: TGTGCCAGCAGTGCCCTAACAGGGCGTGAAGCTTTCTTT. It is translated as CASSALTGREAFF.

This chain uses TRBV12-3 or TRBV12-4 with TRBJ1-2, with D possibly being TRBD1 (5 bases). Between the trimmed V and J ends, which lost 1 base and 5 bases, there was a span of 14 bases. The CDR3 length is 15 residues. The CDR3 sequence: CASSLVPGRGYGYTF. The DNA for the CDR3 is TGTGCCAGCAGTTTAGTTCCGGGACGGGGATATGGCTACACCTTC.

This clonotype was seen at least ten times. V usage is TRBV24-1 and J usage is TRBJ2-5; 7 bases match TRBD2. Unmatched junction bases numbered 7, after V lost 4 bases and J lost 0 bases. CDR3 length: 16 residues. The germline gives CDR1 KGHDR, CDR2 SFDVKD. CDR3 nucleotides: TGTGCCACCAGTGACTCAAACAGCGGGAACCAAGAGACCCAGTACTTC. Translation: CATSDSNSGNQETQYF.

V and J are TRBV27 and TRBJ2-1; D ambiguous. This CDR3 region has 16 residues. Germline assignment: CDR1 MNHEY and CDR2 SMNVEV (reference sequence). V gave up 8 bases and J gave up 0 bases, with 17 bases separating them. CDR3 loop: CASGMSQSSSYNEQFF. CDR3 DNA sequence: TGTGCCAGCGGCATGTCACAGAGCAGCTCCTACAATGAGCAGTTCTTC.

This clonotype was picked up a small number of times. The chain recombines TRBV6-2 or TRBV6-3 with TRBJ2-7; D remains ambiguous. CDR1 is MNHEY and CDR2 is SVGEGT in the germline V gene. The CDR3 covers 12 residues. V lost 4 bases to trimming and J lost 2 bases, with 6 bases between them. In DNA form, the CDR3 reads TGTGCCAGCAGTTTCGAAACCTACGAGCAGTACTTC. It encodes CASSFETYEQYF.